This T cell receptor beta chain was found in a study of blood T cells in healthy people across ages. The study, taken as a whole, reports: Diversity figures derived from one million T cells were judged to underestimate the true value. Naive and antigen-experienced cells were not separated, limiting conclusive comparison. The percentage of naive T cells correlated strongly with TCR beta diversity.

Using a J-beta primer mix together with a sample-barcoded 5' primer, a second PCR was run for roughly 7 to 11 cycles. TCRdb reanalysed the 5' RACE reads using MiXCR and keeps one entry per CDR3 protein. The sample consists of around 650,000 distinct CDR3 sequences, approximately 30% of them appearing once. There are 13 residues in the CDR3. Per the germline V gene, CDR1 is SGHAT and CDR2 is FQDESV (reference sequence). V was cut by 5 bases and J by 9 bases, with 14 bases left in between. This clonotype was found many times. Its specificity is not known. This chain joins TRBV11-1 and TRBJ2-1; the D gene is possibly TRBD2 (5 bases). Sequenced sample: blood. This clonotype originated in an elderly woman in good health. The CDR3 loop is CASSAVRASEQFF. DNA for the CDR3: TGTGCCAGCAGCGCCGTGAGGGCGAGTGAGCAGTTCTTC.